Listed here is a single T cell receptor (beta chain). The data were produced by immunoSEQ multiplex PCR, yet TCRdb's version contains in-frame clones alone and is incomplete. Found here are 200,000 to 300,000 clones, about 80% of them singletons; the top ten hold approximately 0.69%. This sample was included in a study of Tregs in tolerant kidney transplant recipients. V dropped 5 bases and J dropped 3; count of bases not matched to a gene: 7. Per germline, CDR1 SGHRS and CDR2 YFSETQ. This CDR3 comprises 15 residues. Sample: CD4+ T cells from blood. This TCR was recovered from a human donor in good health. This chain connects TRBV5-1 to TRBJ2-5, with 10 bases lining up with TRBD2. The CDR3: CASRIAGTSEETQYF. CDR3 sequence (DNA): TGCGCCAGCAGAATAGCCGGGACTAGCGAAGAGACCCAGTACTTC.